This record looks at one TCR beta chain sequence and its context. V shed 6 bases and J 12 bases; nucleotides not matched to a gene: 14. This CDR3 is built from 16 residues. CDR1 is SNHLY and CDR2 is FYNNEI in the germline V gene. The data are from a study of shared clonotypes between healthy human individuals. Study background: CD4 naive cells filled three plates per donor, CD4 memory three, CD8 naive two and CD8 memory one.

The assay was immunoSEQ multiplex PCR, and TCRdb's table has in-frame clones only and misses some. The repertoire holds some 2,500,000 clones, with around 92% as singletons. The sequence was obtained from a man aged 18 to 30 in good health. Some clones in this sample may be carry-over from other donors' samples. The chain has TRBV2 and TRBJ2-1; 13 bases are shared with TRBD2. Sample: naive CD4+ T cells from PBMCs. Noted subset: CD45RA+ positively selected. The CDR3 sequence: CASSAQSGLAGALQFF. The CDR3 nucleotides read TGTGCCAGCAGCGCCCAATCCGGACTAGCGGGAGCGCTGCAGTTCTTC.